This TCR beta chain was found in a study of blood T cell repertoires in COVID-19. The assay was immunoSEQ multiplex PCR, and TCRdb's table has in-frame clones only and misses some. The data hold roughly 150,000 clones, with around 87% observed a single time. V was trimmed by 0 bases and J by 1 base, leaving 21 bases between them. Germline V gives CDR1 MRHNA, CDR2 SNTAGT. The CDR3 is 19 amino acids. The origin of this receptor is a woman between 70 and 85 years old with COVID-19, enrolled during active disease. Sequenced sample: peripheral blood. V is TRBV6-4 and J is TRBJ1-1; possibly TRBD1 for D (6 bases). CDR3 sequence: CASSDSIRTVAIRNTEAFF. CDR3 bases: TGTGCCAGCAGTGACTCTATCCGGACAGTAGCTATCCGGAACACTGAAGCTTTCTTT.